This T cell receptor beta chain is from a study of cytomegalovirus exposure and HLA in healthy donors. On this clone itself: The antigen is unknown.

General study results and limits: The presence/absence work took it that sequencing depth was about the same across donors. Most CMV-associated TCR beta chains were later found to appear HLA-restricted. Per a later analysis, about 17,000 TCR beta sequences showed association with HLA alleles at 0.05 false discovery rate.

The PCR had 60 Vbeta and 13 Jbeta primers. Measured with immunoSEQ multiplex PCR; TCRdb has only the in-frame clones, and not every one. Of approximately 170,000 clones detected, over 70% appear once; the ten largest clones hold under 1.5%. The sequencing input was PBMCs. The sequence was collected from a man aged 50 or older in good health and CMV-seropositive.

CDR3 sequence: CASSQQATSGGPGETQYF. CDR3 in DNA: TGTGCCAGCAGCCAACAAGCGACTAGCGGGGGCCCTGGCGAGACCCAGTACTTC. This chain connects TRBV4-2 to TRBJ2-5; 12 nucleotides align to TRBD2. With V trimmed by 2 bases and J by 5 bases, 12 bases remained unmatched. This CDR3 contains 18 residues. Per the germline V gene, CDR1 is LGHNA and CDR2 is YNFKEQ.